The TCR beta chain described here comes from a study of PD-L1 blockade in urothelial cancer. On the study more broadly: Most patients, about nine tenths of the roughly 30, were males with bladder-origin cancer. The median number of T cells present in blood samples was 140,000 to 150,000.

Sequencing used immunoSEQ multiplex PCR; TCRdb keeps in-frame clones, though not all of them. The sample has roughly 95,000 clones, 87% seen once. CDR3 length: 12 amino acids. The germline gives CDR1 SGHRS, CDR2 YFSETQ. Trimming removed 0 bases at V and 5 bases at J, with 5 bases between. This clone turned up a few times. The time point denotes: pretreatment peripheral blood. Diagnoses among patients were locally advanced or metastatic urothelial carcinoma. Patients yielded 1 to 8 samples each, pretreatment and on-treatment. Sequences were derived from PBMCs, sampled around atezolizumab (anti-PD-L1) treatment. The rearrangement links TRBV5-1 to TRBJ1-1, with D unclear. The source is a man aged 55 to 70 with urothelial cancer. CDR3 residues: CASSLVRTEAFF. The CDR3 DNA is TGCGCCAGCAGCTTGGTGAGGACTGAAGCTTTCTTT.